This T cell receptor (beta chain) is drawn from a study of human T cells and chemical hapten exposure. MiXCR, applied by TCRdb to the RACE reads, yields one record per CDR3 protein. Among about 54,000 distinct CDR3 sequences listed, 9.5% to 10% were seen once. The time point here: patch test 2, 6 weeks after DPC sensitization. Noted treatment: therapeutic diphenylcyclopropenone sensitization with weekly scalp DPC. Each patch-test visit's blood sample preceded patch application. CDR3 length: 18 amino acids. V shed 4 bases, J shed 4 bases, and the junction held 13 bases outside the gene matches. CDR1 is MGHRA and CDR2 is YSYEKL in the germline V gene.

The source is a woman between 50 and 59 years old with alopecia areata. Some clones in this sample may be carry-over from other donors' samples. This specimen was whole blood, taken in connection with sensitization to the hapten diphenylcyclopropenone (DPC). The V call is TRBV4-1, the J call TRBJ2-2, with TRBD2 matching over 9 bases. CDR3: CASSLGPVAGAATGELFF. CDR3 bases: TGCGCCAGCAGCCTAGGCCCCGTAGCGGGGGCGGCCACCGGGGAGCTGTTTTTT.